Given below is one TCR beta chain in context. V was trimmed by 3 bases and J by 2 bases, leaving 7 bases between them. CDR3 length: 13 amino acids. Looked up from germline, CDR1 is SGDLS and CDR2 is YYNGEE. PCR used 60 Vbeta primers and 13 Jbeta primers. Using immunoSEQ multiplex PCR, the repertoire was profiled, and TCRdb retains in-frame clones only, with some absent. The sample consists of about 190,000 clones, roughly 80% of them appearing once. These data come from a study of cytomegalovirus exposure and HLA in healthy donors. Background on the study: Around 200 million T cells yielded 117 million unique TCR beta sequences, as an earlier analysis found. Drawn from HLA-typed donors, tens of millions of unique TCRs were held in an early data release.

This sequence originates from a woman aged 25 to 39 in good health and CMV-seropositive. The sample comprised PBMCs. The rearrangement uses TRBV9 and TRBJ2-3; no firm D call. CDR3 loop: CASSALATDTQYF. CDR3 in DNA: TGTGCCAGCAGCGCCCTGGCCACAGATACGCAGTATTTT.